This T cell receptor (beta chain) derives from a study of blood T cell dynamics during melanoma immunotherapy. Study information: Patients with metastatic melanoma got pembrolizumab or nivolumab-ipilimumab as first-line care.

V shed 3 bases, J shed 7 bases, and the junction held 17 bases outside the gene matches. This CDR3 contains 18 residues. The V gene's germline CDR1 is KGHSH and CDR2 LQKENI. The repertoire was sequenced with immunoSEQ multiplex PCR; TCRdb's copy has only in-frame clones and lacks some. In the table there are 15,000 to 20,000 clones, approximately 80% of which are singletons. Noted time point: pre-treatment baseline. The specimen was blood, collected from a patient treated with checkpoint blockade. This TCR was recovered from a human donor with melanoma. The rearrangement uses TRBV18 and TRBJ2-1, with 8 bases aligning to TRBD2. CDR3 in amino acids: CASSPPLIGTRALNEQFF. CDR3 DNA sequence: TGTGCCAGCTCACCGCCTCTGATTGGGACTAGGGCTCTAAATGAGCAGTTCTTC.